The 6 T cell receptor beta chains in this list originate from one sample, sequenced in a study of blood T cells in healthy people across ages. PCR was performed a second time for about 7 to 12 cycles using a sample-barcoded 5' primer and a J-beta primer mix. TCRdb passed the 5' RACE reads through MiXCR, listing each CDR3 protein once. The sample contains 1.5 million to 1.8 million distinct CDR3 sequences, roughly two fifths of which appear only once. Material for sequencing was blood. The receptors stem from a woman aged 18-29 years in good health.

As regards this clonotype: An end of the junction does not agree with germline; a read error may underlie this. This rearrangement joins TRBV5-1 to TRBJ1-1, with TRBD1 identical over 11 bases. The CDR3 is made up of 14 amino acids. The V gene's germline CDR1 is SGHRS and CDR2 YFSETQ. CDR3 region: CVSRTGTGGTEAFF. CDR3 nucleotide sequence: TGCGTCAGCAGAACCGGGACAGGGGGCACTGAAGCTTTCTTT.

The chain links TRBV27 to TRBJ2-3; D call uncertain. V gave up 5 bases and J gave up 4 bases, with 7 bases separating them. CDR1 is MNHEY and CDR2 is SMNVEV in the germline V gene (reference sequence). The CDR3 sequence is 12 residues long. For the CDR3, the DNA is TGTGCCAGCAGTCAAATAGCAGATACGCAGTATTTT. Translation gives CASSQIADTQYF.

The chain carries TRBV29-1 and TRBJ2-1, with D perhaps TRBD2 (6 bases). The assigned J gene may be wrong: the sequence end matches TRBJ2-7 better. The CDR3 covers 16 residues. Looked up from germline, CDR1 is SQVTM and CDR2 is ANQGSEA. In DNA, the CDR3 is TGCAGCGTTGATTCGGGAGTGGTGAGCTCCTACAATGAGCAGTACTTC. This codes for CSVDSGVVSSYNEQYF.

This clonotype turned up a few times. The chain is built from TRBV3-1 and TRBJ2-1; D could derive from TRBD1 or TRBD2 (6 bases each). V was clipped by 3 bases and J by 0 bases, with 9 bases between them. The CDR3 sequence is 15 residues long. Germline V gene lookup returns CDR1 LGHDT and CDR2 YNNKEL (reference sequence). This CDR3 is CASSQRGDSYNEQFF. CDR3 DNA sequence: TGTGCCAGCAGCCAGAGGGGGGACTCCTACAATGAGCAGTTCTTC.

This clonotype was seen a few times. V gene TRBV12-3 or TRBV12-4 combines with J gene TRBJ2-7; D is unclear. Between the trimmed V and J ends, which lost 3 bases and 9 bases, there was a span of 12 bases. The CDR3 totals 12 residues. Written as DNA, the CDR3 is TGTGCCAGCAGTTTTTACCGAGCCCCGCAGTACTTC. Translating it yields CASSFYRAPQYF.

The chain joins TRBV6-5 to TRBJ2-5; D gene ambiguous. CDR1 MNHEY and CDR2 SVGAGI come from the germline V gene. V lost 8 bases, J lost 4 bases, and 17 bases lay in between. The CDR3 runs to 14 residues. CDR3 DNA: TGTGCCAGCGTATCTATCCTCAAATCAGAGACCCAGTACTTC. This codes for CASVSILKSETQYF.